These T cell receptor beta chains were read from a single sample in a study of blood T cell repertoires in COVID-19. Clones were sequenced by immunoSEQ multiplex PCR, and TCRdb holds only the in-frame ones, with some missing. Here the sample spans hundreds of thousands of clones, 80% to 90% being singletons. Sample: peripheral blood. The source is a woman in her 30s with active or convalescent COVID-19. CDR3s include the opening cysteine and the closing phenylalanine or tryptophan. Each record gives: V gene, clone size, D gene, J gene, CDR3 DNA, CDR3 protein. D genes are given only for firm matches. Clone size is given for some rows only: seen once, a few or many times, or a class if the clone is expanded.

>TRBV20-1|-|TRBD1|TRBJ2-1
TGCAGTGCTGGACAGGACAATGAGCAGTTCTTC
CSAGQDNEQFF
>TRBV4-1|-|-|TRBJ1-6
TGCGCCAGCAGCCAAGTAGGGGAGGCTTTTGGATCACCCCTCCACTTT
CASSQVGEAFGSPLHF
>TRBV4-1|once|TRBD1|TRBJ1-1
TGCGCCAGCAGCCAAGACGACAGGGTAGGAGCTTTCTTT
CASSQDDRVGAFF
>TRBV7-2|-|-|TRBJ1-2
TGTGCCAGCAGCTCCGGTATGATAAACTATGGCTACACCTTC
CASSSGMINYGYTF
>TRBV29-1|once|-|TRBJ2-5
TGCAGCGCCGAAAGGGACACCCCTCTGGAGACCCAGTACTTC
CSAERDTPLETQYF
>TRBV19|-|-|TRBJ2-5
TGTGCCATCACACAGATACAAGAGACCCAGTACTTC
CAITQIQETQYF
>TRBV23-1|-|-|TRBJ2-5
TGCGCCACCCCGGAGGGCCAAACGTGGGAGACCCAGTACTTC
CATPEGQTWETQYF
>TRBV2|-|-|TRBJ1-1
TGTGCCAGCACGACAAAGGGTAGAGGGACTGAAGCTTTCTTT
CASTTKGRGTEAFF
>TRBV4-1|-|-|TRBJ1-3
TGCGCCAGCAGCCAGGGGGCGGGTGGAAACACCATATATTTT
CASSQGAGGNTIYF
>TRBV2|-|-|TRBJ1-4
TGTGCCAGCAGTGTGAGCCGTAATGAAAAACTGTTTTTT
CASSVSRNEKLFF
>TRBV14|few|-|TRBJ2-2
TGTGCCAGCAGCCAAGACTTGGCTGGGGAGCTGTTTTTT
CASSQDLAGELFF
>TRBV19|-|-|TRBJ1-2
TGTGCCAGTAGTGTGGGGGCCTCGGGCTACACCTTC
CASSVGASGYTF
>TRBV10-1|-|-|TRBJ1-1
TGCGCCAGCAGTAAGGGGAGGTCAAACACTGAAGCTTTCTTT
CASSKGRSNTEAFF
>TRBV6-5|few|-|TRBJ1-2
TGTGCCAGCAGGAACAGAGAATCCTATGGCTACACCTTC
CASRNRESYGYTF
>TRBV2|-|TRBD1|TRBJ2-7
TGTGCCAGCAGTGAATGGGTGACAGGGGGTTCATACGAGCAGTACTTC
CASSEWVTGGSYEQYF
>TRBV5-4|-|TRBD1|TRBJ2-4
TGTGCCAGCAGTACGCCGGGACAGGACATTCAGTACTTC
CASSTPGQDIQYF
>TRBV2|-|-|TRBJ2-1
TGTGCCACCAGACAGCACAATGAGCAGTTCTTC
CATRQHNEQFF
>TRBV6-5|-|TRBD1|TRBJ2-5
TGTGCCAGCAGCCTGGACAGGGGGCTTACCGAGACCCAGTACTTC
CASSLDRGLTETQYF
>TRBV5-1|-|-|TRBJ1-1
TGCGCCAGCAGCTTGGAAGGTGGTGGTGCAGGAAACACTGAAGCTTTCTTT
CASSLEGGGAGNTEAFF
>TRBV19|-|-|TRBJ1-4
TGTGCCAGTAGTATTAACCGGGTTAATGAAAAACTGTTTTTT
CASSINRVNEKLFF
>TRBV29-1|-|TRBD2|TRBJ2-7
TGCAGCGCTCTAGCGGGACCCGTCTACGAGCAGTACTTC
CSALAGPVYEQYF
>TRBV2|-|-|TRBJ1-1
TGTGCCAGCAGTGAAGAGGGGTTGGCTTTCTTT
CASSEEGLAFF
>TRBV25-1|few|TRBD2|TRBJ2-1
TGTGCCAGCAGTATAGCCGGGACTAGTCGGGGCGAGCAGTTCTTC
CASSIAGTSRGEQFF
>TRBV28|-|TRBD1|TRBJ1-2
TGTGCCAGCAGTTTGGGACAGGGGTCGTATGGCTACACCTTC
CASSLGQGSYGYTF
>TRBV19|-|-|TRBJ2-7
TGTGCCAGTAGTATAGATGGGAGAGCAGCCTACGAGCAGTACTTC
CASSIDGRAAYEQYF
>TRBV19|once|TRBD2|TRBJ2-2
TGTGCCAGTAGTGTGGGGAGACTAGCGGGAGATGGGACCGGGGAGCTGTTTTTT
CASSVGRLAGDGTGELFF
>TRBV10-1|-|TRBD2|TRBJ2-3
TGCGCCAGCAGTGAGTGGATCCCCGGGACTAGCGATTTGGGGGTCACAGATACGCAGTATTTT
CASSEWIPGTSDLGVTDTQYF
>TRBV25-1|once|-|TRBJ1-5
TGTGCCAGCAGGGCGAGAAGGCAGGACTGCAATCAGCCCCAGCATTTT
CASRARRQDCNQPQHF
>TRBV11-1|-|-|TRBJ1-1
TGTGCCAGCAGCTTAACAGTGTTGAACACTGAAGCTTTCTTT
CASSLTVLNTEAFF
>TRBV14|-|TRBD2|TRBJ2-5
TGTGCCAGCAGCCCGCTAGCGGGAGCAAAGACCCAGTACTTC
CASSPLAGAKTQYF
>TRBV19|-|-|TRBJ2-1
TGTGCCAGTAGTATAGGGGCAAATGAGCAGTTCTTC
CASSIGANEQFF
>TRBV12-3/TRBV12-4|-|-|TRBJ1-5
TGTGCCAGTACAGATGAACAGCGGCTCGTGCATTTT
CASTDEQRLVHF
>TRBV19|-|TRBD1|TRBJ2-7
TGTGCCAGTAGTCTAGGGACAGGGGGTCTCTACGAGCAGTACTTC
CASSLGTGGLYEQYF
>TRBV6-6|-|-|TRBJ1-1
TGTGCCAGCAGATGGACAGTGAGCCCCGAAGCTTTCTTT
CASRWTVSPEAFF
>TRBV4-1|-|TRBD1|TRBJ1-5
TGCGCCAGCAGCCCCAATCGACAGGGAAAGAGCAATCAGCCCCAGCATTTT
CASSPNRQGKSNQPQHF
>TRBV7-8|-|TRBD1|TRBJ1-2
TGTGCCAGCAGCGCCCAGGACAGGAATAACTATGGCTACACCTTC
CASSAQDRNNYGYTF
>TRBV6-2/TRBV6-3|-|TRBD2|TRBJ2-3
TGTGCCAGCAGTTACTCTCTAGCGGGGGGAACAGATACGCAGTATTTT
CASSYSLAGGTDTQYF
>TRBV27|-|TRBD1|TRBJ1-2
TGTGCCAGCAGTTTAGGGACAGGGGGCTACAACGGGGATGGCTACACCTTC
CASSLGTGGYNGDGYTF
>TRBV3-1/TRBV3-2|once|TRBD1|TRBJ2-7
TGTGCCAGCAGCTACCGGACAGGACACGAGGGCGAGCAGTACTTC
CASSYRTGHEGEQYF
>TRBV19|-|TRBD2|TRBJ2-1
TGTGCCAGTAGTATAGTTAGGACTAGCGGTTACAATGAGCAGTTCTTC
CASSIVRTSGYNEQFF
>TRBV27|-|-|TRBJ1-5
TGTGCCAGCAGTTTACTGAGGCCGATCAGGGCAAGGGCTTTAGAGAGCAATCAGCCCCAGCATTTT
CASSLLRPIRARALESNQPQHF
>TRBV5-1|-|TRBD1|TRBJ2-1
TGCGCCAGCAGAGAATCTACAGGGGACAATGAGCAGTTCTTC
CASRESTGDNEQFF
>TRBV9|-|-|TRBJ1-2
TGTGCCAGCAGCGCACAGGGTCTCGATGGCTACACCTTC
CASSAQGLDGYTF
>TRBV29-1|-|-|TRBJ1-2
TGCAGCGTTGAAGGCACCATCCAGAACTATGGCTACACCTTC
CSVEGTIQNYGYTF
>TRBV11-2|-|-|TRBJ2-7
TGTGCCAGCAGGCCCGGAGTATCCTACGAGCAGTACTTC
CASRPGVSYEQYF
>TRBV3-1/TRBV3-2|-|-|TRBJ2-1
TGTGCCAGCAGTTTAATAGCTAGTGAGCAGTTCTTC
CASSLIASEQFF
>TRBV5-1|-|TRBD2|TRBJ2-1
TGCGCCAGCAGCTTGTGGGTTCCCTCGGGCAGTATGGCGGGAGAAGAAAATGAGCAGTTCTTC
CASSLWVPSGSMAGEENEQFF
>TRBV2|-|TRBD1|TRBJ2-3
TGTGCCAGCAGTGTTTACAGGGGGACAGATACGCAGTATTTT
CASSVYRGTDTQYF
>TRBV6-5|-|-|TRBJ1-3
TGTGCCAGCAGTTACTCGGGCGTTGGTCTCGGAAACACCATATATTTT
CASSYSGVGLGNTIYF
>TRBV27|few|TRBD1|TRBJ2-7
TGTGCCAGCAGTCGTAACAGGGGGGCCTACGAGCAGTACTTC
CASSRNRGAYEQYF
>TRBV2|-|-|TRBJ1-4
TGTGCCAGCAGTGAATTGGCCTCTAATGAAAAACTGTTTTTT
CASSELASNEKLFF
>TRBV4-1|-|TRBD2|TRBJ2-1
TGCGCCAGCAGCCAATCTAGCGGGATATACAATGAGCAGTTCTTC
CASSQSSGIYNEQFF